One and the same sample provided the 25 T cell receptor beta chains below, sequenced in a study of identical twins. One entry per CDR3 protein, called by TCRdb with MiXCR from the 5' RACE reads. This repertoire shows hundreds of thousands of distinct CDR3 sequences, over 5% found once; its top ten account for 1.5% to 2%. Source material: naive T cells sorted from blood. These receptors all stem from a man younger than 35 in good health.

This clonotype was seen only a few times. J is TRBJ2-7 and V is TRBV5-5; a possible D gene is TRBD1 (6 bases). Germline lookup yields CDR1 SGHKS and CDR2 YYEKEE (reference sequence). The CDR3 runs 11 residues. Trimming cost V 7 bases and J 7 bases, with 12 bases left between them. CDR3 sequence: CASQQGREQYF. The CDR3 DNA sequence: TGTGCCAGCCAACAGGGTCGTGAGCAGTACTTC. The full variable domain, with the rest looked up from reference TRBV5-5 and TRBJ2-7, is DAGVTQSPTHLIKTRGQQVTLRCSPISGHKSVSWYQQVLGQGPQFIFQYYEKEERGRGNFPDRFSARQFPNYSSELNVNALLLGDSALYLCASQQGREQYFGPGTRLTVT.

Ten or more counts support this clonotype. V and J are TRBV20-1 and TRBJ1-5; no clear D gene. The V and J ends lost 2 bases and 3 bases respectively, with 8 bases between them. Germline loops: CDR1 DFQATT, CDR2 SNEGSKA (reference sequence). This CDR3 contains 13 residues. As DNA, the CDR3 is TGCAGTGCTAGATCCCGGGACAATCAGCCCCAGCATTTT. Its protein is CSARSRDNQPQHF.

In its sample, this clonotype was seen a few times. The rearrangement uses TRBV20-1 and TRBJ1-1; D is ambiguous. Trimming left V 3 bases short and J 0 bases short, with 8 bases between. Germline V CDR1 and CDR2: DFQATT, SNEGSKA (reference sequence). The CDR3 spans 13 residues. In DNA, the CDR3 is TGCAGTGCTAGTACCCGTATGAACACTGAAGCTTTCTTT. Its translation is CSASTRMNTEAFF.

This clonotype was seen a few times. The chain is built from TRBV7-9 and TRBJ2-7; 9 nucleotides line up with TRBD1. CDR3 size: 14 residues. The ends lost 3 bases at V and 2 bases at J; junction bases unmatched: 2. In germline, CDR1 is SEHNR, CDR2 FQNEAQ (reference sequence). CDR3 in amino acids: CASSFGQGTYEQYV. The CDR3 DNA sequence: TGTGCCAGCAGCTTTGGACAGGGGACCTACGAGCAGTACGTC.

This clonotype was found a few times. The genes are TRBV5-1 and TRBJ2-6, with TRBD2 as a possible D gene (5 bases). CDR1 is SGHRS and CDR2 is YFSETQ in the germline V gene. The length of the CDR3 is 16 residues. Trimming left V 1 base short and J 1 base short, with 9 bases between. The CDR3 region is CASSLQEDSGANVLTF. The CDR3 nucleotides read TGCGCCAGCAGCTTGCAGGAGGATTCTGGGGCCAACGTCCTGACTTTC.

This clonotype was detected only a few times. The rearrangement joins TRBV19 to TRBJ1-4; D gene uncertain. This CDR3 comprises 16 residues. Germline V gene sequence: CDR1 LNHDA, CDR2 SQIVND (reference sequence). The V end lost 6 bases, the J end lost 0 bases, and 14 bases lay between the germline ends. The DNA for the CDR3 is TGTGCCAGTAGCAACCCCGGACGGGCAACTAATGAAAAACTGTTTTTT. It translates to CASSNPGRATNEKLFF.

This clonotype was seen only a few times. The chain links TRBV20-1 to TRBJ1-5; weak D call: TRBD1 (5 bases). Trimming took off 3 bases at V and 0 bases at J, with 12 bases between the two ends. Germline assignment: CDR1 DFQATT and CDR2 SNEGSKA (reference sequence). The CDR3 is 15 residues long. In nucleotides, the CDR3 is TGCAGTGCTAGTGGGAGGGGATATAGCAATCAGCCCCAGCATTTT. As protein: CSASGRGYSNQPQHF.

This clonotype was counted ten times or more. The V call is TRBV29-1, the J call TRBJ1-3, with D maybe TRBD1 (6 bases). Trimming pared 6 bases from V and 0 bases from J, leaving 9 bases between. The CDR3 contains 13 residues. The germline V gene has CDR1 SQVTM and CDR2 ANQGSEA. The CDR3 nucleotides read TGCAGCGTCCGGGACAACTCTGGAAACACCATATATTTT. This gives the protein CSVRDNSGNTIYF.

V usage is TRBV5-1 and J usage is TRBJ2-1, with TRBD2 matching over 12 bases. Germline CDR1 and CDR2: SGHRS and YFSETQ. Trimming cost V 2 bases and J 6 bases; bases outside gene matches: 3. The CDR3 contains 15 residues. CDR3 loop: CASSFGLAGINEQFF. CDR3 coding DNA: TGCGCCAGCAGCTTCGGACTAGCGGGGATCAATGAGCAGTTCTTC. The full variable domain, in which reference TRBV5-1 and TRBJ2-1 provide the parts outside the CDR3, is KAGVTQTPRYLIKTRGQQVTLSCSPISGHRSVSWYQQTPGQGLQFLFEYFSETQRNKGNFPGRFSGRQFSNSRSEMNVSTLELGDSALYLCASSFGLAGINEQFFGPGTRLTVL.

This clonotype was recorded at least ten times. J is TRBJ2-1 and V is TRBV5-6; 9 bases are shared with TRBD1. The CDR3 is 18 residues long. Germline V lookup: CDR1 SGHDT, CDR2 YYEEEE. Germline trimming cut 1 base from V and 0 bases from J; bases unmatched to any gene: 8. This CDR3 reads CASSLTGGATLSYNEQFF. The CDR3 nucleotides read TGTGCCAGCAGCTTGACAGGGGGCGCGACCCTCTCCTACAATGAGCAGTTCTTC.

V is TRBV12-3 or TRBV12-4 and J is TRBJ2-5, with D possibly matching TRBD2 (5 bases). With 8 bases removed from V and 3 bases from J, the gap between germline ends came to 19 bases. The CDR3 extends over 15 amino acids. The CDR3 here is CASAGVIGSEETQYF. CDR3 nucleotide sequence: TGTGCCAGCGCCGGGGTGATAGGGAGTGAAGAGACCCAGTACTTC.

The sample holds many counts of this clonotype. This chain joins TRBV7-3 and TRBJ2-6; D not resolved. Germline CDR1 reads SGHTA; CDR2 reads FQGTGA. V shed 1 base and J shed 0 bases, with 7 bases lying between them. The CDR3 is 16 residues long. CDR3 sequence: CASSLIQSSGANVLTF. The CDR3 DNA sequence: TGTGCCAGCAGCTTAATTCAGTCCTCTGGGGCCAACGTCCTGACTTTC. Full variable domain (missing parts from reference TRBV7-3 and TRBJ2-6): GAGVSQTPSNKVTEKGKYVELRCDPISGHTALYWYRQSLGQGPEFLIYFQGTGAADDSGLPNDRFFAVRPEGSVSTLKIQRTERGDSAVYLCASSLIQSSGANVLTFGAGSRLTVL.

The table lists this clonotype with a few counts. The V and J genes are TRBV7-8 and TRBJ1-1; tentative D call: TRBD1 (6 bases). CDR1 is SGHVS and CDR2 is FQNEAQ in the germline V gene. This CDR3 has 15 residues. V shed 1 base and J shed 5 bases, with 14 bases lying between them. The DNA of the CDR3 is TGTGCCAGCAGCTTAGTGCCAGGGGATCGGACTGAAGCTTTCTTT. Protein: CASSLVPGDRTEAFF.

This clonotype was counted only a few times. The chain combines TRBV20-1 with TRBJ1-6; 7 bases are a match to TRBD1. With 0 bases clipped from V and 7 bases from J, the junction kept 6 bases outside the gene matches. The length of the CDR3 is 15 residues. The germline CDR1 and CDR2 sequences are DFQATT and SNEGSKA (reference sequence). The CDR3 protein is CSAREPGQLNSPLHF. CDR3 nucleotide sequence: TGCAGTGCTAGAGAACCGGGACAGTTAAATTCACCCCTCCACTTT.

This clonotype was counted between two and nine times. The CDR3 DNA reads as TGCGCCAGCAGAGGGGAAAACTTCGGGAGCAATGAGCAGTTCTTC. Protein product: CASRGENFGSNEQFF. The J gene is TRBJ2-1, the V gene TRBV4-1, with D possibly matching TRBD2 (6 bases). The CDR3 length is 15 residues. CDR1 is MGHRA, CDR2 YSYEKL, per germline. V was clipped by 6 bases and J by 6 bases, with 18 bases between them.

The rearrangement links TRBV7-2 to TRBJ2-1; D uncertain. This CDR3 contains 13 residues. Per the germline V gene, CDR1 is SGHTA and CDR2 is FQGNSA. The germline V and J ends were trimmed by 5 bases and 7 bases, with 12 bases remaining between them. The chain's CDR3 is CASSEVDGNEQFF. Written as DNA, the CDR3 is TGTGCCAGCAGCGAGGTCGACGGGAATGAGCAGTTCTTC. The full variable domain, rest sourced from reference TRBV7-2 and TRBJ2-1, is GAGVSQSPSNKVTEKGKDVELRCDPISGHTALYWYRQSLGQGLEFLIYFQGNSAPDKSGLPSDRFSAERTGGSVSTLTIQRTQQEDSAVYLCASSEVDGNEQFFGPGTRLTVL.

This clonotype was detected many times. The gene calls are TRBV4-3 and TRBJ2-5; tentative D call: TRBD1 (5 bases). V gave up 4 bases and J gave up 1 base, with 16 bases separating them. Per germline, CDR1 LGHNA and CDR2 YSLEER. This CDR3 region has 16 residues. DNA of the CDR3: TGCGCCAGCAGCCCCTACCGACAGACACTCCAAGAGACCCAGTACTTC. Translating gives CASSPYRQTLQETQYF.

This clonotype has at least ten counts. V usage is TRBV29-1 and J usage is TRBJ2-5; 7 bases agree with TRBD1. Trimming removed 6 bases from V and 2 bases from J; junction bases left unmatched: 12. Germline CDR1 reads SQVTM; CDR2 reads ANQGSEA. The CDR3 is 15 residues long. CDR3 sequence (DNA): TGCAGCGTGGGACAGACAGGGTATCGTCAAGAGACCCAGTACTTC. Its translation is CSVGQTGYRQETQYF.

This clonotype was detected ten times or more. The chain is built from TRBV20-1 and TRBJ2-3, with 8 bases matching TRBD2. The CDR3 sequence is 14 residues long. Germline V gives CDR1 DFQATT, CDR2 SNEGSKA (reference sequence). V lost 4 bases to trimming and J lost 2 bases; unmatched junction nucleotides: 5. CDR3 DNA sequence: TGCAGTGCTATTACTAGCGGTAACACAGATACGCAGTATTTT. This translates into CSAITSGNTDTQYF.

The CDR3 sequence is CASSFSRKNIQYF. Written as DNA, the CDR3 is TGTGCCAGCAGTTTTAGTCGGAAAAACATTCAGTACTTC. This rearrangement joins TRBV27 to TRBJ2-4; no definite D call. Per the germline V gene, CDR1 is MNHEY and CDR2 is SMNVEV (reference sequence). The germline V and J ends were trimmed by 3 bases and 4 bases, with 7 bases remaining between them. The CDR3 covers 13 residues.

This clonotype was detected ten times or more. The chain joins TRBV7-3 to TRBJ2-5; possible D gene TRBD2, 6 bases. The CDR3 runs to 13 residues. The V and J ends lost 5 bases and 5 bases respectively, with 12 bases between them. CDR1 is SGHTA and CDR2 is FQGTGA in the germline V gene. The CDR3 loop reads CASSIRAGETQYF. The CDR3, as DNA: TGTGCCAGCAGCATCCGGGCGGGGGAGACCCAGTACTTC.

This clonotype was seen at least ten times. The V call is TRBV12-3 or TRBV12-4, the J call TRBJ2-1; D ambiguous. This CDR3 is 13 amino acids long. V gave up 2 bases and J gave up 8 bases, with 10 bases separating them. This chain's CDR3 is CASSLSYADEQFF. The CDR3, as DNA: TGTGCCAGCAGTTTAAGCTACGCGGATGAGCAGTTCTTC.

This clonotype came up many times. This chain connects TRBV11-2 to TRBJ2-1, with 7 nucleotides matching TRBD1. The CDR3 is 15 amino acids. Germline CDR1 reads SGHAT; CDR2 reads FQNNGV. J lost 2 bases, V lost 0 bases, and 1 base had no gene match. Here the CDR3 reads CASSLEGGPYNEQFF. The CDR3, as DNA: TGTGCCAGCAGCTTAGAAGGGGGCCCCTACAATGAGCAGTTCTTC.

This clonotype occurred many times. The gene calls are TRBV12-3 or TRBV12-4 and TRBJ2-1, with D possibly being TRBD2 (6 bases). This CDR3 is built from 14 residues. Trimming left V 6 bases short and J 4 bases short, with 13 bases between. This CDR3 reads CASRSRDSYNEQFF. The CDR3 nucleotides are TGTGCCAGCAGATCCCGGGACTCATACAATGAGCAGTTCTTC.

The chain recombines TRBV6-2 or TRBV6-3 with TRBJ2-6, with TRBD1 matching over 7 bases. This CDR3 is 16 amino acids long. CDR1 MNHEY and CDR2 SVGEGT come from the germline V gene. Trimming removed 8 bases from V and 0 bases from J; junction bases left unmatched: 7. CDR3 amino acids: CASARDRLSGANVLTF. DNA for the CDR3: TGTGCCAGCGCCCGGGACAGACTCTCTGGGGCCAACGTCCTGACTTTC.